This TCR beta chain was recorded in a study of T cell responses to AZD1222 COVID-19 vaccine. Second-dose schedules of about 4 or about 12 weeks were combined. Germline loops: CDR1 LGHNT, CDR2 FRNRAP. CDR3 length equals 18 residues. Unmatched junction bases numbered 9, after V lost 0 bases and J lost 2 bases. The protocol was immunoSEQ multiplex PCR, while the TCRdb copy is restricted to in-frame clones and leaves out a portion. The sample contains approximately 140,000 clones, 80% to 95% of which appear only once. The chain links TRBV12-5 to TRBJ1-2; TRBD1 agrees at 10 bases. This receptor was identified in an adult who received the AZD1222 COVID-19 vaccine. Material: peripheral blood, obtained 28 days after the second AZD1222 dose. CDR3 loop: CASGLVGDRGAANYGYTF. In nucleotides, the CDR3 is TGTGCTAGTGGTTTGGTGGGGGACAGGGGTGCGGCCAACTATGGCTACACCTTC.